Listed here are 4 T cell receptor beta chains from one sample, sequenced in a study of T cell changes during pregnancy in multiple sclerosis (dated by TCRdb to between 2019 and 2020). The library was generated by the immunoSEQ multiplex PCR assay. TCRdb retrieved this table from immuneACCESS and kept in-frame rearrangements only. Not all clones are present; in checked studies, unresolved V genes account for under half, and no reason is known for the remainder. Here the sample has fewer than 140,000 clones; 92% occur a single time. The ten largest clones take up approximately 1.6% of the sample. This specimen was peripheral blood, taken after pregnancy. Every receptor here comes from a female donor with multiple sclerosis, enrolled in a pregnancy study.

The CDR3 reads CASSTGQYNQPQHF. The CDR3 DNA follows: TGTGCCAGCAGCACAGGACAGTACAATCAGCCCCAGCATTTT. V is TRBV5-5 and J is TRBJ1-5, with D possibly being TRBD1 (6 bases). Germline loops: CDR1 SGHKS, CDR2 YYEKEE (reference sequence). Trimming took off 4 bases at V and 3 bases at J, with 11 bases between the two ends. The CDR3 extends over 14 amino acids.

This clone appeared a few times. The rearrangement links TRBV5-8 to TRBJ1-2; D is possibly TRBD1 (5 bases). The CDR3 is made up of 13 amino acids. V gave up 2 bases and J gave up 2 bases, with 7 bases separating them. Looked up from germline, CDR1 is SGHTS and CDR2 is YDEGEE. The DNA of the CDR3 is TGTGCCAGCAGCTTCGACAGCAACTATGGCTACACCTTC. It yields the protein CASSFDSNYGYTF.

The genes are TRBV6-1 and TRBJ1-6; no firm D call. The germline V gene encodes CDR1 MNHNS and CDR2 SASEGT. The CDR3 sequence is 14 residues long. Deletions cut 6 bases from V and 7 bases from J, with 13 bases between. CDR3 loop: CASSSGIPNSPLHF. The CDR3 DNA follows: TGTGCCAGCAGCTCCGGGATCCCGAATTCACCCCTCCACTTT.

This chain links TRBV6-1 with TRBJ1-5; 9 nucleotides line up with TRBD1. CDR3 length equals 14 residues. Germline CDR1 and CDR2: MNHNS and SASEGT. Trimming cost V 5 bases and J 2 bases; bases outside gene matches: 1. CDR3 sequence: CASSRTGGNQPQHF. CDR3 sequence (DNA): TGTGCCAGCAGTAGGACAGGGGGCAATCAGCCCCAGCATTTT.